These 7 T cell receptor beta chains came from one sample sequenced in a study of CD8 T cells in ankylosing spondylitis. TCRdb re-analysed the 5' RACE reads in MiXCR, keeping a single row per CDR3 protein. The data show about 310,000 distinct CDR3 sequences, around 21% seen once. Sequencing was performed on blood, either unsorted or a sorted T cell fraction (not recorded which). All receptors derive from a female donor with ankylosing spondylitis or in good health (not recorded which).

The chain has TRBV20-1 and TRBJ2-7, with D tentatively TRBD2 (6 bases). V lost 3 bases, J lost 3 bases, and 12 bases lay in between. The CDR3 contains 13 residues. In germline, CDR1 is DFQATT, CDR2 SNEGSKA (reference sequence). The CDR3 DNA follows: TGCAGTGCTAGGGGGGAGCGGGTCTACGAGCAGTACTTC. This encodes CSARGERVYEQYF.

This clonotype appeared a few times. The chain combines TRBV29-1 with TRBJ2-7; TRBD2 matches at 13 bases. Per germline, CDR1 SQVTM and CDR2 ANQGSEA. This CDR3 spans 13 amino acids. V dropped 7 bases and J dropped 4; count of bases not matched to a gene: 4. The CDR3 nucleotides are TGCAGCGCCACGACTAGCGGGAGGTACGAGCAGTACTTC. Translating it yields CSATTSGRYEQYF.

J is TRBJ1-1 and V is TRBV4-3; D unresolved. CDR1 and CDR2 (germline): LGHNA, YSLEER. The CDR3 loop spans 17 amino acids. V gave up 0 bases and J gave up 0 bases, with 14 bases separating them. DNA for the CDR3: TGCGCCAGCAGCCAAGATATGACGGGGAGCTTGAACACTGAAGCTTTCTTT. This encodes CASSQDMTGSLNTEAFF.

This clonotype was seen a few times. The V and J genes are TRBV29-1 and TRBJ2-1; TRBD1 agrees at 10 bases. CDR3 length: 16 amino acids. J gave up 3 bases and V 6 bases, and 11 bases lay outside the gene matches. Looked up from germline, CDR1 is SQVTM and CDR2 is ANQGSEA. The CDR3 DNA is TGCAGCGTCTCAGGACAGGGGGGCGACTACTACAATGAGCAGTTCTTC. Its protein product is CSVSGQGGDYYNEQFF.

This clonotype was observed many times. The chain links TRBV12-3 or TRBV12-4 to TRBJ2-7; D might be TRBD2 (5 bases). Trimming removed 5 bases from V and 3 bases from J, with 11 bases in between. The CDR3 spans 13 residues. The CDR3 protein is CASSPGIYYEQYF. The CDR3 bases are TGTGCCAGCAGTCCCGGGATCTACTACGAGCAGTACTTC.

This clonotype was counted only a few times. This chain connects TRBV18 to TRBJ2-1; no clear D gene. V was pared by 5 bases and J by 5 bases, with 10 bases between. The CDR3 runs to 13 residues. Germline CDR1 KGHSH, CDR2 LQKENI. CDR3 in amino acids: CASSAAPDNEQFF. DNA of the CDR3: TGTGCCAGCTCAGCCGCCCCGGACAATGAGCAGTTCTTC.

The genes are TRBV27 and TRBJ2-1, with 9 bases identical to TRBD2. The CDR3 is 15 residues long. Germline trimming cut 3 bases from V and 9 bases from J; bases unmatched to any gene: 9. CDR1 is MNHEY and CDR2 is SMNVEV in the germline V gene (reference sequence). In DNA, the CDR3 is TGTGCCAGCAGTTTCGCCCGCTTTAGCGGGAGTGAGCAGTTCTTC. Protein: CASSFARFSGSEQFF.